This TCR beta chain was found in a study of T cell responses to AZD1222 COVID-19 vaccine. Findings of the study overall: Recipients of two AZD1222 doses showed rising Spike-specific TCR breadth and depth. Baseline antibody screening turned up just six seropositive AZD1222 recipients. All repertoire sampling was performed exclusively after the peak T cell response.

TCRdb's table, derived via immunoSEQ multiplex PCR, lists solely in-frame clones and lacks some. This table holds roughly 180,000 clones, roughly nine tenths found once. The CDR3 has 16 residues. Germline trimming cut 3 bases from V and 2 bases from J; bases unmatched to any gene: 8. Germline V gene sequence: CDR1 SGHRS, CDR2 YFSETQ. About this clone itself: Its antigen is unknown.

The TCR comes from an adult in good health. This chain uses TRBV5-1 with TRBJ1-2, with 9 bases matching TRBD1. Sequencing was performed on peripheral blood, taken on day 0 of AZD1222 vaccination. CDR3 region: CASSSRAGTGNYGYTF. The CDR3 coding sequence is TGCGCCAGCAGCTCCCGGGCCGGGACAGGGAACTATGGCTACACCTTC.